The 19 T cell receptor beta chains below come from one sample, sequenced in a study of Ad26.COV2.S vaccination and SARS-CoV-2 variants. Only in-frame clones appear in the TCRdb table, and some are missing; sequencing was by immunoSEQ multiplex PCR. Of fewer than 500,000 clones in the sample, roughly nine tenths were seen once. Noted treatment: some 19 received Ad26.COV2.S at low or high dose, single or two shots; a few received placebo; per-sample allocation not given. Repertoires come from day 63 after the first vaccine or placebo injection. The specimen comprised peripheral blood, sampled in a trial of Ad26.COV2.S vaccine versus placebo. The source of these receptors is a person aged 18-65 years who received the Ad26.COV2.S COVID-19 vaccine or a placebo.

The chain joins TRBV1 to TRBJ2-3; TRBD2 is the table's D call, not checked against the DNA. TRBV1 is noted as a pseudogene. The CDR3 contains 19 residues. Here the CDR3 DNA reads TGCACCAGCAGCCAAGAGGTTAGCGGGGGGCTCCGGAGCACAGATACGCAGTATTTT. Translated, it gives CTSSQEVSGGLRSTDTQYF.

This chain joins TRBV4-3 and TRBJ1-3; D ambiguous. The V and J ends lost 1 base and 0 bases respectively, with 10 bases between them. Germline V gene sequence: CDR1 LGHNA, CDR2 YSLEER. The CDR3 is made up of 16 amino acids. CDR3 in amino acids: CASSQVLSSSGNTIYF. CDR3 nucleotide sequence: TGCGCCAGCAGCCAAGTTTTATCCAGCTCTGGAAACACCATATATTTT.

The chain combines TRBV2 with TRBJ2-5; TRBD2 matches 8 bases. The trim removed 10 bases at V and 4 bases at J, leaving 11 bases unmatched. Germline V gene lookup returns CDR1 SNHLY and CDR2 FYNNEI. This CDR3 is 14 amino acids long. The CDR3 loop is CANFLRLAGETQYF. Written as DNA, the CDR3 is TGTGCCAACTTCCTCCGGCTAGCGGGAGAGACCCAGTACTTC.

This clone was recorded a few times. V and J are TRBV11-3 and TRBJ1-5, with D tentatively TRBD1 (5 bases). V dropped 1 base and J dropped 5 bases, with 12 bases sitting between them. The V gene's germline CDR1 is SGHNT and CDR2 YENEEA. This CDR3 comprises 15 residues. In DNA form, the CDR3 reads TGTGCCAGCAGCTTAGGTCGAAGGGGCCATCAGCCCCAGCATTTT. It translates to CASSLGRRGHQPQHF.

CDR3 residues: CASSGRGNKETQYF. CDR3 nucleotides: TGTGCCAGCAGCGGCAGAGGGAATAAAGAGACCCAGTACTTC. The chain is built from TRBV7-2 and TRBJ2-5; a possible D gene is TRBD2 (5 bases). From germline, CDR1 is SGHTA and CDR2 FQGNSA. Trimming left V 5 bases short and J 3 bases short, with 13 bases between. There are 14 residues in the CDR3.

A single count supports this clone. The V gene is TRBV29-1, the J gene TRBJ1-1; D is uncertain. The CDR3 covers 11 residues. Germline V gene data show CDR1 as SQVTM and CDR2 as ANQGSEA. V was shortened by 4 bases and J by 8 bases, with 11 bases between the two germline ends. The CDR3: CSVARISEAFF. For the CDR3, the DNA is TGCAGCGTTGCCAGGATATCCGAAGCTTTCTTT.

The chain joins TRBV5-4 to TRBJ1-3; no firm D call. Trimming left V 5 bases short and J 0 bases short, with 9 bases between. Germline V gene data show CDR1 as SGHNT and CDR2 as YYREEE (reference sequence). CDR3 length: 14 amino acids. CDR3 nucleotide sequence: TGTGCCAGCAGTTCCAGTAACTCTGGAAACACCATATATTTT. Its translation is CASSSSNSGNTIYF. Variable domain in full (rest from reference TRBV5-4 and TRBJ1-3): ETGVTQSPTHLIKTRGQQVTLRCSSQSGHNTVSWYQQALGQGPQFIFQYYREEENGRGNFPPRFSGLQFPNYSSELNVNALELDDSALYLCASSSSNSGNTIYFGEGSWLTVV.

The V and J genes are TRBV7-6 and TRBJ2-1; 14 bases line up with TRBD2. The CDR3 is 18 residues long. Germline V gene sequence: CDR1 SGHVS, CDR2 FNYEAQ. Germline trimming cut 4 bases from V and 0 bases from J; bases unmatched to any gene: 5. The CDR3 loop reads CASSYGTSGGPSYNEQFF. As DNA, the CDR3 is TGTGCCAGCAGCTACGGGACTAGCGGGGGCCCCTCCTACAATGAGCAGTTCTTC.

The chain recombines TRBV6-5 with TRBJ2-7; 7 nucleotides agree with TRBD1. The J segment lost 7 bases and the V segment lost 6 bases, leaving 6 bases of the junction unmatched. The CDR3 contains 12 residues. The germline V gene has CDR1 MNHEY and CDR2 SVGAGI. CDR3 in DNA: TGTGCCAGCAGGCTACAGGGGCCTGAGCAGTACGTC. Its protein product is CASRLQGPEQYV.

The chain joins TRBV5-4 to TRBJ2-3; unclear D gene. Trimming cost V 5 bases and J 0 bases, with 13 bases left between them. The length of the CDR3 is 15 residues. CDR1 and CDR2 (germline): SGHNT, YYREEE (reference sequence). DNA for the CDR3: TGTGCCAGCAGGCAGACAACCCGAAGCACAGATACGCAGTATTTT. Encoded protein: CASRQTTRSTDTQYF. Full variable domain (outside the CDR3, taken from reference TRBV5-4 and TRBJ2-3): ETGVTQSPTHLIKTRGQQVTLRCSSQSGHNTVSWYQQALGQGPQFIFQYYREEENGRGNFPPRFSGLQFPNYSSELNVNALELDDSALYLCASRQTTRSTDTQYFGPGTRLTVL.

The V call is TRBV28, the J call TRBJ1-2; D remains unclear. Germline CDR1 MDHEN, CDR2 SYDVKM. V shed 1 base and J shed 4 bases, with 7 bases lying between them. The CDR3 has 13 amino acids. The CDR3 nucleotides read TGTGCCAGCAGTTTATCCCGGGCCTATGGCTACACCTTC. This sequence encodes CASSLSRAYGYTF.

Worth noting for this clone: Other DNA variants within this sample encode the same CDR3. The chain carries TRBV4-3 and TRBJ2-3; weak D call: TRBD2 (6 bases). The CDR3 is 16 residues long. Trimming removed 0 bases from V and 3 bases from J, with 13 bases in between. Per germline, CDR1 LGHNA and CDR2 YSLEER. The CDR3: CASSQDRAGRTDTQYF. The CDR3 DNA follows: TGCGCCAGCAGCCAAGATAGGGCAGGGAGGACAGATACGCAGTATTTT.

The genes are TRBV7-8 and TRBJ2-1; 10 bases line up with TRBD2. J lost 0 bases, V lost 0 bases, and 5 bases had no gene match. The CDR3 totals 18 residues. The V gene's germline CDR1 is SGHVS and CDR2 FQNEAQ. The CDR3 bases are TGTGCCAGCAGCTTAGCGTTCGCTAGCGGGAGCTCCTACAATGAGCAGTTCTTC. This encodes CASSLAFASGSSYNEQFF.

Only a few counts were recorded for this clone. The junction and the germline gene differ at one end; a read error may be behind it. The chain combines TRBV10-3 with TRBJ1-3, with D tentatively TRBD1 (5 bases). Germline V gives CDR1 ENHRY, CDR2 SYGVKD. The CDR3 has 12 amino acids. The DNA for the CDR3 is TGTGCCAGCCTTGGTGGGGGAACCACCATATATTTT. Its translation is CASLGGGTTIYF.

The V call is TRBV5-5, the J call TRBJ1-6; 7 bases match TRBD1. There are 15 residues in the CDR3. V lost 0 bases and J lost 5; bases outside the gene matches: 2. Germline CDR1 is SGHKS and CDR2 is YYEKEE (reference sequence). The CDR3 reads CASSLVTGDNSPLHF. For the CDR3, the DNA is TGTGCCAGCAGCTTGGTTACAGGGGATAATTCACCCCTCCACTTT.

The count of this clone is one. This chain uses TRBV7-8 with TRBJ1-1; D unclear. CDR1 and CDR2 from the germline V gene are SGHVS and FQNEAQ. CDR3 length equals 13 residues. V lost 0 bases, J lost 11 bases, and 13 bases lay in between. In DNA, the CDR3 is TGTGCCAGCAGCTTAGCGCTAGGGCCCGGGGCTTTCTTT. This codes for CASSLALGPGAFF. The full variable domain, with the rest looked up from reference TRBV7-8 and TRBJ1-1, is GAGVSQSPRYKVAKRGQDVALRCDPISGHVSLFWYQQALGQGPEFLTYFQNEAQLDKSGLPSDRFFAERPEGSVSTLKIQRTQQEDSAVYLCASSLALGPGAFFGQGTRLTVV.

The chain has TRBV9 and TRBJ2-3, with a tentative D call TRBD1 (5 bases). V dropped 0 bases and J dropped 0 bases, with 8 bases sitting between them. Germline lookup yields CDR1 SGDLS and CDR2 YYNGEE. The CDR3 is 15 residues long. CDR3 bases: TGTGCCAGCAGCGTAGAGGGGTTTAGCACAGATACGCAGTATTTT. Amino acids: CASSVEGFSTDTQYF. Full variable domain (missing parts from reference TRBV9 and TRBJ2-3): DSGVTQTPKHLITATGQRVTLRCSPRSGDLSVYWYQQSLDQGLQFLIQYYNGEERAKGNILERFSAQQFPDLHSELNLSSLELGDSALYFCASSVEGFSTDTQYFGPGTRLTVL.

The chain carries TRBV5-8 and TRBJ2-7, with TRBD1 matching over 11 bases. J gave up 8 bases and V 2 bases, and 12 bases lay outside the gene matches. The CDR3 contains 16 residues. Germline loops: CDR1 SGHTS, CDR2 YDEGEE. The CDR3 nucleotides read TGTGCCAGCAGCTTAGGTCCAGGGACAGGGGGACCACAGCAGTACGTC. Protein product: CASSLGPGTGGPQQYV.

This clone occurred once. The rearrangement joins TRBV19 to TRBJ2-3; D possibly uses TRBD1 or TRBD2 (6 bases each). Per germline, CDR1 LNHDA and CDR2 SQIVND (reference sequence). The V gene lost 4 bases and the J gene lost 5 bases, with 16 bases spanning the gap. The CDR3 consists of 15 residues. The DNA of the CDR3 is TGTGCCAGTAGTAGGGGGGCCCGGGGTAAAGATACGCAGTATTTT. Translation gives CASSRGARGKDTQYF.